A single sample gave rise to the 26 T cell receptor beta chains below, sequenced in a study of Ad26.COV2.S vaccination and SARS-CoV-2 variants (TCRdb year 2021). This specimen's time point label, interpreted: individuals recovered from natural SARS-CoV-2 infection. Library preparation employed the immunoSEQ multiplex PCR assay. In its TCRdb copy, this immuneACCESS table keeps in-frame sequences only and misses some clones. Where compared with another copy, unresolved V genes explain less than half of these, and the others have no known cause. The sample table shows 97,000 or so clones, and 80% are seen once. Roughly 17% of the sample goes to the ten largest clones. The starting material was peripheral blood, obtained after recovery from COVID-19. The receptors stem from a human donor who had recovered from COVID-19.

The chain combines TRBV12-3 or TRBV12-4 with TRBJ2-3; the D is unclear. This CDR3 contains 11 residues. V lost 8 bases, J lost 2 bases, and 5 bases lay in between. CDR3 DNA sequence: TGTGCCAGCGGATTCACAGATACGCAGTATTTT. Residues: CASGFTDTQYF.

The gene calls are TRBV9 and TRBJ1-2, with a tentative D call TRBD1 (6 bases). Germline V gene data show CDR1 as SGDLS and CDR2 as YYNGEE. V shed 0 bases and J shed 4 bases, with 10 bases lying between them. The CDR3 consists of 14 residues. CDR3 nucleotides: TGTGCCAGCAGCGTAGGTGGAGGGGGCTATGGCTACACCTTC. It translates to CASSVGGGGYGYTF.

This clone has just a few counts. The chain joins TRBV19 to TRBJ1-2; tentative D call: TRBD1 (6 bases). Germline loops: CDR1 LNHDA, CDR2 SQIVND (reference sequence). V lost 9 bases and J lost 0, with 20 bases in between. The CDR3 spans 16 residues. The CDR3 DNA follows: TGTGCCAGCAAGGCCCGGACAGCCTTAACTAACTATGGCTACACCTTC. Its protein product is CASKARTALTNYGYTF.

The rearrangement uses TRBV7-3 and TRBJ1-1; D gene unclear. Germline V gene sequence: CDR1 SGHTA, CDR2 FQGTGA. The V end was cut by 5 bases, the J end by 4 bases, with 8 bases between. The CDR3 is 12 amino acids. The CDR3 nucleotides read TGTGCCAGCAGCCCGGACGGCACTGAAGCTTTCTTT. Protein sequence: CASSPDGTEAFF.

This chain links TRBV6-5 with TRBJ2-1; 11 bases fit TRBD2. The ends lost 5 bases at V and 7 bases at J; junction bases unmatched: 7. The CDR3 consists of 15 residues. Germline lookup yields CDR1 MNHEY and CDR2 SVGAGI. The DNA for the CDR3 is TGTGCCAGCAGTCATGTAGCGGGGGGGCGAAATGAGCAGTTCTTC. As protein: CASSHVAGGRNEQFF.

The rearrangement links TRBV19 to TRBJ2-7; D not certain. Germline V CDR1 and CDR2: LNHDA, SQIVND (reference sequence). Deletions cut 5 bases from V and 6 bases from J, with 11 bases between. The CDR3 contains 12 residues. CDR3 amino acids: CASSRQGSEQYF. Written as DNA, the CDR3 is TGTGCCAGTAGTCGACAAGGATCCGAGCAGTACTTC.

Worth noting for this clone: At the DNA level, this CDR3 is encoded by other sequences in the same sample as well. The V call is TRBV28, the J call TRBJ1-2; D not certain. Trimming stripped 3 bases from V and 4 bases from J, with 6 bases between. The CDR3 extends over 12 amino acids. From germline, CDR1 is MDHEN and CDR2 SYDVKM. The CDR3 DNA follows: TGTGCCAGCAGTTTCAGAGGCTATGGCTACACCTTC. This translates into CASSFRGYGYTF.

The chain joins TRBV27 to TRBJ1-4, with D perhaps matching TRBD1 (5 bases). This CDR3 has 15 residues. Per the germline V gene, CDR1 is MNHEY and CDR2 is SMNVEV (reference sequence). V was clipped by 4 bases and J by 5 bases, with 14 bases between them. The CDR3 reads CASSWRPGPNEKLFF. In DNA form, the CDR3 reads TGTGCCAGCAGTTGGCGACCGGGACCGAATGAAAAACTGTTTTTT.

The CDR3 sequence: CASRATSGGPDTQYF. In DNA form, the CDR3 reads TGCGCCAGCAGAGCGACTAGCGGGGGCCCAGATACGCAGTATTTT. The rearrangement joins TRBV10-2 to TRBJ2-3; TRBD2 aligns across 12 bases. Trimming removed 6 bases from V and 4 bases from J; junction bases left unmatched: 5. Looked up from germline, CDR1 is WSHSY and CDR2 is SAAADI. The CDR3 runs to 15 residues.

The chain couples TRBV7-9 to TRBJ1-2; a possible D gene is TRBD1 (5 bases). V gave up 5 bases and J gave up 3 bases, with 22 bases separating them. The CDR3 has 17 amino acids. Germline values: CDR1 SEHNR, CDR2 FQNEAQ (reference sequence). CDR3 in amino acids: CASSRSRGGGSDYGYTF. CDR3 DNA: TGTGCCAGCAGCCGATCTAGGGGAGGTGGGTCGGACTATGGCTACACCTTC. The variable domain in full, completed from reference TRBV7-9 and TRBJ1-2, reads DTGVSQNPRHKITKRGQNVTFRCDPISEHNRLYWYRQTLGQGPEFLTYFQNEAQLEKSRLLSDRFSAERPKGSFSTLEIQRTEQGDSAMYLCASSRSRGGGSDYGYTFGSGTRLTVV.

The rearrangement uses TRBV3-1 (or the pseudogene TRBV3-2) and TRBJ1-2, with unresolved D. Germline V gives CDR1 LGHDT, CDR2 YNNKEL (reference sequence). The CDR3 consists of 12 residues. V was cut by 1 base and J by 7 bases, with 7 bases left in between. The CDR3 DNA sequence: TGTGCCAGCAGCCAAGGAGGGCGTGGCTACACCTTC. Translated: CASSQGGRGYTF.

The chain uses TRBV3-1 (or the pseudogene TRBV3-2) and TRBJ2-5; D is unresolved. Per the germline V gene, CDR1 is LGHDT and CDR2 is YNNKEL (reference sequence). The CDR3 loop spans 13 amino acids. V dropped 1 base and J dropped 5 bases, with 8 bases sitting between them. The CDR3 spells CASSQGIKETQYF. The CDR3 coding sequence is TGTGCCAGCAGCCAAGGAATCAAGGAGACCCAGTACTTC.

This clone was counted only a few times. The chain recombines TRBV28 with TRBJ1-4, with TRBD1 identical over 7 bases. This CDR3 region has 16 residues. CDR1 MDHEN and CDR2 SYDVKM come from the germline V gene. With 1 base clipped from V and 4 bases from J, the junction kept 6 bases outside the gene matches. The CDR3 DNA reads as TGTGCCAGCAGTTTATTCGGACAGGTCGGTAATGAAAAACTGTTTTTT. Protein: CASSLFGQVGNEKLFF. Supplemented by reference TRBV28 and TRBJ1-4, the full variable domain reads DVKVTQSSRYLVKRTGEKVFLECVQDMDHENMFWYRQDPGLGLRLIYFSYDVKMKEKGDIPEGYSVSREKKERFSLILESASTNQTSMYLCASSLFGQVGNEKLFFGSGTQLSVL.

This clone was observed once. The chain has TRBV29-1 and TRBJ2-7; TRBD2 matches at 7 bases. Germline loops: CDR1 SQVTM, CDR2 ANQGSEA. The CDR3 totals 14 residues. V dropped 4 bases and J dropped 4; count of bases not matched to a gene: 10. The CDR3 sequence: CSVVGGDGGYEQYF. The CDR3 nucleotides are TGCAGCGTTGTTGGGGGGGATGGCGGGTACGAGCAGTACTTC.

CDR3 in amino acids: CASSPPDSEVNEKLFF. In DNA form, the CDR3 reads TGTGCCAGCTCACCACCGGACAGTGAAGTTAATGAAAAACTGTTTTTT. The V gene is TRBV18, the J gene TRBJ1-4; D is possibly TRBD1 (6 bases). Germline V gene sequence: CDR1 KGHSH, CDR2 LQKENI. The length of the CDR3 is 16 residues. Trimming removed 0 bases from V and 4 bases from J, with 12 bases in between.

The chain uses TRBV7-3 and TRBJ1-6, with TRBD1 matching over 7 bases. CDR3 size: 15 residues. The V gene end was trimmed by 2 bases and the J gene end by 8 bases; junction bases not matched to a gene: 6. CDR1 and CDR2 from the germline V gene are SGHTA and FQGTGA. CDR3 sequence (DNA): TGTGCCAGCAGCTTATCTCCAGGGGGAGATTCACCCCTCCACTTT. Amino acids: CASSLSPGGDSPLHF.

This clone occurred a few times. The chain is built from TRBV2 and TRBJ2-7; no clear D. Trimming cost V 8 bases and J 5 bases, with 16 bases left between them. This CDR3 comprises 13 residues. From germline, CDR1 is SNHLY and CDR2 FYNNEI. This CDR3 is CASREYYLNEQYF. The CDR3 nucleotides read TGTGCCAGCCGAGAGTACTACCTTAACGAGCAGTACTTC.

V is TRBV30 and J is TRBJ2-6; TRBD2 might be the D (6 bases). V shed 0 bases and J shed 1 base, with 10 bases lying between them. CDR1 and CDR2 (germline): GTSNPN, SVGIG (reference sequence). This CDR3 has 16 amino acids. For the CDR3, the DNA is TGTGCCTGGAGTGTATTGGGGACTTCTGGGGCCAACGTCCTGACTTTC. Translated, it gives CAWSVLGTSGANVLTF.

Of note for this clone: The junction differs from germline at one of its ends, possibly a read error. This rearrangement joins TRBV4-3 to TRBJ2-1; a weak D match, TRBD2 (7 bases). Germline V gene data show CDR1 as LGHNA and CDR2 as YSLEER. This CDR3 has 16 residues. Here the CDR3 reads CATSPRGGSSYNEQFF. Written as DNA, the CDR3 is TGCGCCACCAGCCCGAGGGGGGGGAGCTCCTACAATGAGCAGTTCTTC.

The chain uses TRBV6-5 and TRBJ1-1; 7 bases are a match to TRBD1. Germline loops: CDR1 MNHEY, CDR2 SVGAGI. V lost 0 bases and J lost 8; bases outside the gene matches: 0. The CDR3 spans 12 residues. This CDR3 reads CASSYSTGEAFF. Here the CDR3 DNA reads TGTGCCAGCAGTTACTCGACAGGGGAAGCTTTCTTT.

The chain combines TRBV12-3 or TRBV12-4 with TRBJ1-1; D uncertain. The CDR3 covers 12 residues. V dropped 3 bases and J dropped 10 bases, with 12 bases sitting between them. This CDR3 is CASSFTRGVAFF. For the CDR3, the DNA is TGTGCCAGCAGTTTCACCCGGGGTGTAGCTTTCTTT.

Details on this clone: The same CDR3 is also encoded by other DNA sequences in this sample. This sequence joins TRBV9 and TRBJ2-1, with 10 bases matching TRBD2. The trim removed 4 bases at V and 7 bases at J, leaving 5 bases unmatched. Germline values: CDR1 SGDLS, CDR2 YYNGEE. This CDR3 region has 14 residues. DNA of the CDR3: TGTGCCAGCAGCTTAGCGGGGGGCCGGAATGAGCAGTTCTTC. This codes for CASSLAGGRNEQFF.

J is TRBJ1-1 and V is TRBV19; D not certain. V was cut by 3 bases and J by 2 bases, with 10 bases left in between. The CDR3 consists of 14 residues. The germline CDR1 and CDR2 sequences are LNHDA and SQIVND (reference sequence). CDR3 bases: TGTGCCAGTAGTATCGTTTGGGGAAACACTGAAGCTTTCTTT. Its translation is CASSIVWGNTEAFF.

This clone appeared once. The chain is built from TRBV5-1 and TRBJ1-4; D perhaps matches TRBD1 (5 bases). V was clipped by 0 bases and J by 7 bases, with 13 bases between them. The CDR3 covers 15 residues. Per germline, CDR1 SGHRS and CDR2 YFSETQ. Here the CDR3 DNA reads TGCGCCAGCAGCTTGGTTGGGGCGGTAGCTGAAAAACTGTTTTTT. As protein: CASSLVGAVAEKLFF.

J is TRBJ2-3 and V is TRBV11-2; no firm D call. The CDR3 covers 13 residues. Between the trimmed V and J ends, which lost 8 bases and 3 bases, there was a span of 12 bases. The germline CDR1 and CDR2 sequences are SGHAT and FQNNGV. The CDR3 nucleotides are TGTGCCAGCGACCATGGGGTTACAGATACGCAGTATTTT. Its protein is CASDHGVTDTQYF.

The rearrangement uses TRBV7-9 and TRBJ1-4, with D unresolved. Germline-derived CDR1 and CDR2 are SEHNR and FQNEAQ (reference sequence). This CDR3 is 16 amino acids long. V was trimmed by 11 bases and J by 8 bases, leaving 27 bases between them. Here the CDR3 reads CAVGRASNSFAEKLFF. For the CDR3, the DNA is TGTGCCGTAGGTCGGGCTTCAAACTCATTCGCAGAAAAACTGTTTTTT.